The 15 T cell receptor beta chains reported below all come from one sample, sequenced in a study of T cell responses to AZD1222 COVID-19 vaccine. Assay used: immunoSEQ multiplex PCR; TCRdb lists only in-frame clones, some missing. The sample consists of 150,000 or so clones, 80% to 90% of them appearing once. Material: peripheral blood, obtained on day 0 of MenACWY control vaccination. The receptors come from an adult in good health.

This clone has a single count. The V call is TRBV5-6, the J call TRBJ1-5, with D unresolved. The length of the CDR3 is 15 residues. Looked up from germline, CDR1 is SGHDT and CDR2 is YYEEEE. V gave up 3 bases and J gave up 5 bases, with 15 bases separating them. The CDR3 nucleotides read TGTGCCAGCAGCTCCTGGGCCGCTGGCCATCAGCCCCAGCATTTT. Translated, it gives CASSSWAAGHQPQHF.

The chain carries TRBV6-5 and TRBJ1-5, with unresolved D. V lost 7 bases to trimming and J lost 0 bases, with 7 bases between them. This CDR3 spans 13 amino acids. Germline V CDR1 and CDR2: MNHEY, SVGAGI. For the CDR3, the DNA is TGTGCCAGCAAGGTGGGTAGCAATCAGCCCCAGCATTTT. Amino acids: CASKVGSNQPQHF.

This chain connects TRBV5-4 to TRBJ2-1, with a possible D match to TRBD1 (6 bases). The V gene lost 5 bases and the J gene lost 10 bases, with 16 bases spanning the gap. Germline lookup yields CDR1 SGHNT and CDR2 YYREEE (reference sequence). The CDR3 is 13 residues long. The DNA of the CDR3 is TGTGCCAGCAGGGACGGACAGACTCGGGAGCAGTTCTTC. Translation gives CASRDGQTREQFF.

In this sample, this clone turned up a few times. Here the CDR3 reads CATSRDGGASYNSPLHF. CDR3 bases: TGTGCCACCAGCAGAGACGGGGGAGCCTCATATAATTCACCCCTCCACTTT. The rearrangement uses TRBV15 and TRBJ1-6; tentatively, D is TRBD1 (5 bases). CDR1 is LNHNV and CDR2 is YYDKDF in the germline V gene (reference sequence). The CDR3 loop spans 17 amino acids. The V end lost 0 bases, the J end lost 4 bases, and 13 bases lay between the germline ends.

The rearrangement uses TRBV29-1 and TRBJ2-6; D ambiguous. Germline V gives CDR1 SQVTM, CDR2 ANQGSEA. The CDR3 is 12 amino acids. V lost 3 bases, J lost 4 bases, and 4 bases lay in between. This CDR3 is CSVDTGANVLTF. The CDR3 coding sequence is TGCAGCGTTGATACGGGGGCCAACGTCCTGACTTTC.

The rearrangement joins TRBV29-1 to TRBJ1-5; the D is unclear. The V gene's germline CDR1 is SQVTM and CDR2 ANQGSEA. V lost 7 bases and J lost 5, with 15 bases in between. The CDR3 has 13 residues. CDR3 sequence reads: CSAITFTDQPQHF. The DNA for the CDR3 is TGCAGCGCGATTACATTCACAGATCAGCCCCAGCATTTT.

V and J are TRBV6-2 or TRBV6-3 and TRBJ2-7; no definite D call. CDR3 length: 13 residues. Trimming left V 2 bases short and J 5 bases short, with 10 bases between. Germline loops: CDR1 MNHEY, CDR2 SVGEGT. The CDR3 DNA reads as TGTGCCAGCAGTTACGCACCTAGTGACGAGCAGTACGTC. Its translation: CASSYAPSDEQYV.

The chain uses TRBV7-8 and TRBJ1-2; maybe TRBD1 (6 bases). Trimming removed 8 bases at V and 5 bases at J, with 18 bases between. CDR1 and CDR2 (germline): SGHVS, FQNEAQ. The CDR3 consists of 14 residues. The CDR3 region has the DNA TGTGCCAGCGGCCAGGACACTCAGGGGTATGGCTACACCTTC. Encoded protein: CASGQDTQGYGYTF.

This clone showed up just once. This chain joins TRBV4-2 and TRBJ1-3; tentatively, D is TRBD1 (6 bases). Germline V gives CDR1 LGHNA, CDR2 YNFKEQ. CDR3 size: 14 residues. The V gene lost 0 bases and the J gene lost 4 bases, with 7 bases spanning the gap. The CDR3 loop is CASSQDGQGNTIYF. CDR3 in DNA: TGTGCCAGCAGCCAAGATGGACAGGGAAACACCATATATTTT.

V and J are TRBV24-1 and TRBJ2-1, with TRBD2 as a possible D gene (6 bases). CDR1 and CDR2 (germline): KGHDR, SFDVKD. V lost 5 bases, J lost 5 bases, and 12 bases lay in between. The CDR3 is made up of 14 amino acids. The CDR3 bases are TGTGCCACCAGTGGGGTCTGGGGGGACAATGAGCAGTTCTTC. It encodes CATSGVWGDNEQFF.

V gene TRBV2 combines with J gene TRBJ1-3; 7 positions agree with TRBD1. Trimming took 11 bases from V and 9 from J; bases not matched to a gene: 16. Germline CDR1 is SNHLY and CDR2 is FYNNEI. The CDR3 is 14 amino acids. The chain's CDR3 is CAGSGRGRTGTIYF. The DNA of the CDR3 is TGTGCCGGCTCGGGGAGGGGGCGGACCGGCACCATATATTTT.

J is TRBJ2-1 and V is TRBV9; D gene ambiguous. CDR1 is SGDLS, CDR2 YYNGEE, per germline. V dropped 2 bases and J dropped 9 bases, with 9 bases sitting between them. This CDR3 contains 12 residues. The chain's CDR3 is CASSVDGVEQFF. The CDR3 DNA reads as TGTGCCAGCAGCGTTGACGGTGTTGAGCAGTTCTTC. Drawing the rest from reference TRBV9 and TRBJ2-1, the complete variable domain is DSGVTQTPKHLITATGQRVTLRCSPRSGDLSVYWYQQSLDQGLQFLIQYYNGEERAKGNILERFSAQQFPDLHSELNLSSLELGDSALYFCASSVDGVEQFFGPGTRLTVL.

The count of this clone is one. The chain joins TRBV5-5 to TRBJ2-1, with D perhaps matching TRBD1 (6 bases). This CDR3 region has 12 residues. The V gene lost 4 bases and the J gene lost 8 bases, with 10 bases spanning the gap. Germline CDR1 reads SGHKS; CDR2 reads YYEKEE (reference sequence). The CDR3 loop reads CASSLTGYEQFF. The CDR3 nucleotides are TGTGCCAGCAGCCTGACAGGATATGAGCAGTTCTTC. The entire variable domain, with the rest obtained from reference TRBV5-5 and TRBJ2-1, is as follows: DAGVTQSPTHLIKTRGQQVTLRCSPISGHKSVSWYQQVLGQGPQFIFQYYEKEERGRGNFPDRFSARQFPNYSSELNVNALLLGDSALYLCASSLTGYEQFFGPGTRLTVL.

The gene calls are TRBV12-3 or TRBV12-4 and TRBJ1-1; D is possibly TRBD1 (5 bases). CDR3 length: 11 amino acids. V was pared by 7 bases and J by 10 bases, with 13 bases between. In DNA, the CDR3 is TGTGCCAGCAATCAGGGTTGGGGAGCTTTCTTT. Translation gives CASNQGWGAFF.

This chain joins TRBV2 and TRBJ2-2; no definite D call. V was pared by 5 bases and J by 6 bases, with 10 bases between. The CDR3 totals 13 residues. CDR1 and CDR2 from the germline V gene are SNHLY and FYNNEI. The CDR3 sequence: CASSPYSPGELFF. CDR3 nucleotide sequence: TGTGCCAGCAGTCCATACTCCCCCGGGGAGCTGTTTTTT.